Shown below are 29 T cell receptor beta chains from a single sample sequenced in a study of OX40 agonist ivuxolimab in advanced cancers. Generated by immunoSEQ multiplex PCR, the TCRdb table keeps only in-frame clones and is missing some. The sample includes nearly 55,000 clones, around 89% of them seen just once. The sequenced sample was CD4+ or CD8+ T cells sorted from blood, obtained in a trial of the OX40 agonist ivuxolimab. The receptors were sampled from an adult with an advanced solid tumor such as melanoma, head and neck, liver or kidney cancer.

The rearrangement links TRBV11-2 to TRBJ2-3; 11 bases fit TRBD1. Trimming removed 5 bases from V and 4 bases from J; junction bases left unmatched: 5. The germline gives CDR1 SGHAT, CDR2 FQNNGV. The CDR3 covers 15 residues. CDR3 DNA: TGTGCCAGCAGCCGGACAGGGGGCATCTCAGATACGCAGTATTTT. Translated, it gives CASSRTGGISDTQYF.

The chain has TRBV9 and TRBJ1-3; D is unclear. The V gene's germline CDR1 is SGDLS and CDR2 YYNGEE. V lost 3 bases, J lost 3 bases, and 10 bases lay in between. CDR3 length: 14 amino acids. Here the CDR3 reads CASSGPTHGNTIYF. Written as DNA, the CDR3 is TGTGCCAGCAGCGGGCCAACTCATGGAAACACCATATATTTT.

This CDR3 is CAGAQGSNQPQHF. The DNA for the CDR3 is TGTGCCGGGGCACAGGGAAGCAATCAGCCCCAGCATTTT. The chain is built from TRBV6-1 and TRBJ1-5, with D possibly matching TRBD1 (6 bases). This CDR3 spans 13 amino acids. Deletions cut 11 bases from V and 1 base from J, with 12 bases between. The germline V gene encodes CDR1 MNHNS and CDR2 SASEGT.

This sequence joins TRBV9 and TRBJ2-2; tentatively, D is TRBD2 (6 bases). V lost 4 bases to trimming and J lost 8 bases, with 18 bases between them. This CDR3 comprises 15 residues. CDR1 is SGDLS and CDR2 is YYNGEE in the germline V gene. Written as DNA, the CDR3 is TGTGCCAGCAGCCCGCGGGGTTTCCCCCCGGGGGAGCTGTTTTTT. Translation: CASSPRGFPPGELFF.

In DNA, the CDR3 is TGTGCCAGCTCACCACCCCAGGGCTCCAGGCGGAACTATGGCTACACCTTC. This translates into CASSPPQGSRRNYGYTF. V usage is TRBV18 and J usage is TRBJ1-2, with a tentative D call TRBD1 (5 bases). Germline V gene sequence: CDR1 KGHSH, CDR2 LQKENI. The CDR3 has 17 residues. V was shortened by 0 bases and J by 2 bases, with 16 bases between the two germline ends.

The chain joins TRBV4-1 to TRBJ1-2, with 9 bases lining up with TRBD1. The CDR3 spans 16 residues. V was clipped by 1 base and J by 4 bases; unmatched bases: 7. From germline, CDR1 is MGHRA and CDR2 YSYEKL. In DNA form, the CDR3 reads TGCGCCAGCAGCCAAGCAGGGACAGGGCGCCCCTATGGCTACACCTTC. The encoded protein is CASSQAGTGRPYGYTF.

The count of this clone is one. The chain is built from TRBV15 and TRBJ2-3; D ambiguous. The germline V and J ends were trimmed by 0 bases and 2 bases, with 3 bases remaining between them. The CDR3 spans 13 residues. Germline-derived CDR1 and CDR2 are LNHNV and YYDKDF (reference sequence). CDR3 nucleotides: TGTGCCACCAGCAGAGATATCACAGATACGCAGTATTTT. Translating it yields CATSRDITDTQYF.

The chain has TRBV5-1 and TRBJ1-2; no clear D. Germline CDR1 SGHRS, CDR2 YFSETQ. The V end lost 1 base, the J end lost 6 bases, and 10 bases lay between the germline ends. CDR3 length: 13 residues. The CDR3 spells CASSLRVGDGYTF. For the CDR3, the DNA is TGCGCCAGCAGCTTGCGGGTTGGGGATGGCTACACCTTC. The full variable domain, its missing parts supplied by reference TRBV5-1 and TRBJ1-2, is KAGVTQTPRYLIKTRGQQVTLSCSPISGHRSVSWYQQTPGQGLQFLFEYFSETQRNKGNFPGRFSGRQFSNSRSEMNVSTLELGDSALYLCASSLRVGDGYTFGSGTRLTVV.

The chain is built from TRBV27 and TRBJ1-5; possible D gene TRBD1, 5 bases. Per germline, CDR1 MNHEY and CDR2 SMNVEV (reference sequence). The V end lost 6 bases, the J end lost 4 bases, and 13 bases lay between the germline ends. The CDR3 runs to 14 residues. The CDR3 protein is CASRSDSSNQPQHF. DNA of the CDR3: TGTGCCAGCAGAAGCGACAGCTCAAATCAGCCCCAGCATTTT.

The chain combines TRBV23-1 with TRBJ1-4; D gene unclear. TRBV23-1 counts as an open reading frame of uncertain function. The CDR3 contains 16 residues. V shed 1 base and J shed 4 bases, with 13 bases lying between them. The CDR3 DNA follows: TGCGCCAGCAGTCAATACAACCCACACATTAATGAAAAACTGTTTTTT. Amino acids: CASSQYNPHINEKLFF.

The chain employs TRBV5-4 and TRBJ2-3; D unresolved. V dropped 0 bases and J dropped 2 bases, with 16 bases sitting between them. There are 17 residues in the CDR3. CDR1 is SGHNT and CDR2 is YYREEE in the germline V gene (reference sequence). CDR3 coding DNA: TGTGCCAGCAGCTTGGGGGCTCTAGTCCGCCCCACAGATACGCAGTATTTT. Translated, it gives CASSLGALVRPTDTQYF.

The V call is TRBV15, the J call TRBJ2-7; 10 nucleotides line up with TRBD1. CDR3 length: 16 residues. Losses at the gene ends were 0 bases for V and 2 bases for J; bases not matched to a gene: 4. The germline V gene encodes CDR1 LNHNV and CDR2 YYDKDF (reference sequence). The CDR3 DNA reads TGTGCCACCAGCAGAGATAAAGGACAGGGGGCCTACGAGCAGTACTTC. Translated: CATSRDKGQGAYEQYF.

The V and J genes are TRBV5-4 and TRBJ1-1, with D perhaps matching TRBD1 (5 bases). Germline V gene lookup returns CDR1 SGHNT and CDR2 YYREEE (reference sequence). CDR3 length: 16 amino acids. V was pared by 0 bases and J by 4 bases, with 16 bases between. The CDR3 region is CASSLARGRAGTEAFF. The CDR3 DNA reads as TGTGCCAGCAGCTTGGCGAGGGGCAGGGCGGGCACTGAAGCTTTCTTT.

This CDR3 is CASSRNRVRQETQYF. The CDR3 bases are TGTGCCAGCAGTAGAAACAGGGTCCGGCAAGAGACCCAGTACTTC. V and J are TRBV7-2 and TRBJ2-5; D might be TRBD1 (6 bases). The CDR3 is made up of 15 amino acids. V lost 6 bases to trimming and J lost 2 bases, with 16 bases between them. Germline V gives CDR1 SGHTA, CDR2 FQGNSA.

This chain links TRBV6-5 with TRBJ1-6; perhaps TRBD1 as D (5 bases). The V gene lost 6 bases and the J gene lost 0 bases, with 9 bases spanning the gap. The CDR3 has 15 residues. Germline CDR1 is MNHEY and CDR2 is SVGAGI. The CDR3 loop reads CASRPGSSYNSPLHF. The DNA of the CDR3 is TGTGCCAGCAGGCCAGGGAGCTCCTATAATTCACCCCTCCACTTT.

The CDR3 here is CASSHQGMNTGELFF. The DNA of the CDR3 is TGTGCCAGCAGCCACCAGGGCATGAACACCGGGGAGCTGTTTTTT. The chain has TRBV14 and TRBJ2-2, with D perhaps TRBD1 (5 bases). Germline lookup yields CDR1 SGHDN and CDR2 FVKESK. The CDR3 consists of 15 residues. Trimming took off 3 bases at V and 1 base at J, with 9 bases between the two ends.

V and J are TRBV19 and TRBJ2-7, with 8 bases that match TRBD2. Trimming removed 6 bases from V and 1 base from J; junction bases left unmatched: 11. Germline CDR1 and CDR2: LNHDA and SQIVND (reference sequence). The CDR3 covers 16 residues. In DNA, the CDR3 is TGTGCCAGTAGCAGCCAAATAGCGGGGAAATCCTACGAGCAGTACTTC. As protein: CASSSQIAGKSYEQYF.

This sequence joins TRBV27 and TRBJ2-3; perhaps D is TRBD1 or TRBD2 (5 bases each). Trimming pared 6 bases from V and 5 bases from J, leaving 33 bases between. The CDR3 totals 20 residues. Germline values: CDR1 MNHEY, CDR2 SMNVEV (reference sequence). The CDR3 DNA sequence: TGTGCCAGCAGATTGTTGGGCGGAGCCACTCGGGCGGCGAGGGGAGATACGCAGTATTTT. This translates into CASRLLGGATRAARGDTQYF.

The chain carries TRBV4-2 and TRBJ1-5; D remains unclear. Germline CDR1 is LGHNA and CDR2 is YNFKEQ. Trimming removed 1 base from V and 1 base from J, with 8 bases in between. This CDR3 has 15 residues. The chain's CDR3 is CASSQVDASNQPQHF. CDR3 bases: TGTGCCAGCAGCCAAGTGGACGCCAGCAATCAGCCCCAGCATTTT.

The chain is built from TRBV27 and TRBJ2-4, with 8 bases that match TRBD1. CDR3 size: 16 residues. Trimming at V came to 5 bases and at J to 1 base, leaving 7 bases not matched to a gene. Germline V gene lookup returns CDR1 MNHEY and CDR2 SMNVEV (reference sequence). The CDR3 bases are TGTGCCAGCAGTGAGACAGGGGCTGGGGCCAAAAACATTCAGTACTTC. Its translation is CASSETGAGAKNIQYF.

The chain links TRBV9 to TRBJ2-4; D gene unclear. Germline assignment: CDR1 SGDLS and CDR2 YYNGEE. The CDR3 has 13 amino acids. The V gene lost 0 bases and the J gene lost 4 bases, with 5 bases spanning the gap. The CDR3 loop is CASSVGAKNIQYF. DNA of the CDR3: TGTGCCAGCAGCGTAGGTGCGAAAAACATTCAGTACTTC.

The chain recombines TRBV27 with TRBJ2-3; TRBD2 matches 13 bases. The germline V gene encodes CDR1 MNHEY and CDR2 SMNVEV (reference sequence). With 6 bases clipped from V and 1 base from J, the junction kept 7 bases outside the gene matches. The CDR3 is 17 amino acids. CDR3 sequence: CASSRLAGGIGTDTQYF. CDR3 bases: TGTGCCAGCAGCAGACTAGCGGGGGGCATTGGCACAGATACGCAGTATTTT.

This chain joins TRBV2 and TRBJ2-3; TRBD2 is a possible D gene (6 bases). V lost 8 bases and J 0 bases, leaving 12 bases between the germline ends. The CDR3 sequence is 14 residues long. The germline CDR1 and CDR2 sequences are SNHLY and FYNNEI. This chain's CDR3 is CASRVGTSTDTQYF. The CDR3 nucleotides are TGTGCCAGCCGAGTGGGGACTAGCACAGATACGCAGTATTTT.

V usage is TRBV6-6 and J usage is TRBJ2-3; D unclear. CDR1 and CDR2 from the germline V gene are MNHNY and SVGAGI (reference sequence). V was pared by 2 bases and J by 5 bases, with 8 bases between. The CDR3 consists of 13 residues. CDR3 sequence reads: CASSYREGDTQYF. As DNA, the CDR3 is TGTGCCAGCAGTTACAGGGAAGGAGATACGCAGTATTTT.

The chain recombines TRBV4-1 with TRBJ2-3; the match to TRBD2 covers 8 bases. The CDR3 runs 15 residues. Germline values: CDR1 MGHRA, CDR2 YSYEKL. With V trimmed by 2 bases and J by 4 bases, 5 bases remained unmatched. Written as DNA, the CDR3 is TGCGCCAGCAGCCAACACGGGACTAGTGCAGATACGCAGTATTTT. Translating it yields CASSQHGTSADTQYF.

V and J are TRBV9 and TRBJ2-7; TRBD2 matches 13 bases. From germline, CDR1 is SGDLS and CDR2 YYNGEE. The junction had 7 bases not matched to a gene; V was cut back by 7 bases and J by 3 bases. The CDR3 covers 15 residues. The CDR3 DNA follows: TGTGCCAGCGGCGGGACTAGCGGGGCCCACTACGAGCAGTACTTC. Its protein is CASGGTSGAHYEQYF.

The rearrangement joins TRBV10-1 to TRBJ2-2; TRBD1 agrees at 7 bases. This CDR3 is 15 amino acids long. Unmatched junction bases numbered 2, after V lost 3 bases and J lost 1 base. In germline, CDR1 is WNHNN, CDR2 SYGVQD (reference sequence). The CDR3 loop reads CASSENRGNTGELFF. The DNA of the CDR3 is TGCGCCAGCAGTGAAAACAGGGGGAACACCGGGGAGCTGTTTTTT.

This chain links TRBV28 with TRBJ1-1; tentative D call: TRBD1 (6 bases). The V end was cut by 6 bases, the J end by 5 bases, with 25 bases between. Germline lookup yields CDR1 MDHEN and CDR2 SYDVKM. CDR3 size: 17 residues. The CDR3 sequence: CASRKEPGHPGGTEAFF. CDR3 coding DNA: TGTGCCAGCAGGAAAGAACCGGGACACCCAGGAGGGACTGAAGCTTTCTTT. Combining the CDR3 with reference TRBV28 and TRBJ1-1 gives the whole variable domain DVKVTQSSRYLVKRTGEKVFLECVQDMDHENMFWYRQDPGLGLRLIYFSYDVKMKEKGDIPEGYSVSREKKERFSLILESASTNQTSMYLCASRKEPGHPGGTEAFFGQGTRLTVV.

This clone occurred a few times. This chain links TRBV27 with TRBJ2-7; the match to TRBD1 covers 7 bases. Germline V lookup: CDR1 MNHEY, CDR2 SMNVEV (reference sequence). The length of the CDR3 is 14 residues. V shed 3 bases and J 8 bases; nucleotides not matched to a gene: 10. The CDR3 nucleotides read TGTGCCAGCAGTTTCGGGACAGCCTCTACGAAGCAGTACTTC. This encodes CASSFGTASTKQYF.